This passage covers 21 T cell receptor beta chains from one sample sequenced in a study of blood T cell repertoires in COVID-19. Generated by immunoSEQ multiplex PCR, the TCRdb table keeps only in-frame clones and is missing some. Of 150,000 to 200,000 clones listed, 80% were seen once; the top ten hold approximately 5.4%. Sample: PBMCs or T cells enriched from blood (not recorded which). The receptor source for this set is a man aged 40-49 years who had recovered from COVID-19.

V gene TRBV2 combines with J gene TRBJ1-2; 7 nucleotides align to TRBD1. Germline values: CDR1 SNHLY, CDR2 FYNNEI. The CDR3 covers 13 residues. V trimming: 9 bases; J trimming: 2 bases; junction bases outside the gene matches: 6. CDR3 region: CARRLTGNYGYTF. CDR3 coding DNA: TGTGCCAGGAGGTTGACAGGGAACTATGGCTACACCTTC. Combining the CDR3 with reference TRBV2 and TRBJ1-2 gives the whole variable domain EPEVTQTPSHQVTQMGQEVILRCVPISNHLYFYWYRQILGQKVEFLVSFYNNEISEKSEIFDDQFSVERPDGSNFTLKIRSTKLEDSAMYFCARRLTGNYGYTFGSGTRLTVV.

This clone came up once. This specimen includes other DNA sequences encoding the same CDR3. The chain combines TRBV7-3 with TRBJ2-1, with 8 bases identical to TRBD2. Looked up from germline, CDR1 is SGHTA and CDR2 is FQGTGA. There are 14 residues in the CDR3. J was trimmed by 4 bases and V by 6 bases; bases with no gene match: 5. The CDR3 region is CASSSGGAYNEQFF. CDR3 coding DNA: TGTGCCAGCAGTTCCGGGGGGGCGTACAATGAGCAGTTCTTC.

This chain joins TRBV29-1 and TRBJ1-2; D is perhaps TRBD1 (6 bases). Germline assignment: CDR1 SQVTM and CDR2 ANQGSEA. This CDR3 spans 11 amino acids. The CDR3 region has the DNA TGCAGGGCCGGGACACAATATGGCTACACCTTC. This sequence encodes CRAGTQYGYTF.

The chain joins TRBV6-5 to TRBJ1-1, with D maybe TRBD1 (6 bases). V was pared by 6 bases and J by 9 bases, with 20 bases between. This CDR3 comprises 14 residues. Looked up from germline, CDR1 is MNHEY and CDR2 is SVGAGI. CDR3 loop: CASRLEWGTGKAFF. The CDR3 nucleotides read TGTGCCAGCAGGCTGGAATGGGGAACAGGGAAAGCTTTCTTT.

The V and J genes are TRBV7-2 and TRBJ2-3; maybe TRBD2 (6 bases). This CDR3 has 15 residues. Germline V lookup: CDR1 SGHTA, CDR2 FQGNSA. V lost 5 bases, J lost 9 bases, and 21 bases lay in between. The CDR3 coding sequence is TGTGCCAGCAGCACGACGACCCCCCGGGGGAGAACGCAGTATTTT. Encoded protein: CASSTTTPRGRTQYF.

The V call is TRBV6-5, the J call TRBJ1-4; tentatively, D is TRBD1 (6 bases). Germline values: CDR1 MNHEY, CDR2 SVGAGI. V shed 5 bases and J shed 7 bases, with 14 bases lying between them. The CDR3 loop spans 14 amino acids. As DNA, the CDR3 is TGTGCCAGCAGTACAGGGACACGAAGTGAAAAACTGTTTTTT. Translation: CASSTGTRSEKLFF.

V usage is TRBV11-2 and J usage is TRBJ1-2, with a tentative D call TRBD1 (6 bases). The germline gives CDR1 SGHAT, CDR2 FQNNGV. Trimming took 7 bases from V and 6 from J, leaving 12 bases between them. The length of the CDR3 is 12 residues. The CDR3 reads CASTHGGHGYTF. The CDR3 nucleotides are TGTGCCAGCACCCACGGGGGGCATGGCTACACCTTC.

V gene TRBV7-8 combines with J gene TRBJ1-1, with D possibly being TRBD1 (5 bases). CDR1 SGHVS and CDR2 FQNEAQ come from the germline V gene. The CDR3 runs 14 residues. Trimming removed 4 bases from V and 1 base from J, with 10 bases in between. CDR3 in DNA: TGTGCCAGCAGCTCTGGGGCGGCGAACACTGAAGCTTTCTTT. Its protein product is CASSSGAANTEAFF.

V usage is TRBV4-2 and J usage is TRBJ2-1; TRBD2 aligns across 12 bases. With V trimmed by 1 base and J by 8 bases, 15 bases remained unmatched. Germline CDR1 is LGHNA and CDR2 is YNFKEQ. The CDR3 has 19 amino acids. This CDR3 is CASSQAVPIASGGAHEQFF. In DNA form, the CDR3 reads TGTGCCAGCAGCCAAGCCGTTCCCATAGCTAGCGGGGGGGCCCATGAGCAGTTCTTC.

This sequence joins TRBV19 and TRBJ1-2; weak D call: TRBD1 (5 bases). The germline gives CDR1 LNHDA, CDR2 SQIVND (reference sequence). The length of the CDR3 is 14 residues. The ends were cut back, 1 base at V and 4 bases at J, with 10 bases in the middle. CDR3 DNA sequence: TGTGCCAGTAGTATAGTCAGGGATCTCTATGGCTACACCTTC. Residues: CASSIVRDLYGYTF.

V gene TRBV3-1 (or the pseudogene TRBV3-2) combines with J gene TRBJ1-2, with 9 positions matching TRBD1. The CDR3 contains 16 residues. The V and J ends lost 7 bases and 7 bases, in that order; junction bases with no gene match: 16. CDR1 and CDR2 from the germline V gene are LGHDT and YNNKEL (reference sequence). CDR3 sequence (DNA): TGTGCCAGCAACAAAGGGCGGGGACAGGGAACGAGTGGCTACACCTTC. It encodes CASNKGRGQGTSGYTF.

This CDR3 is CASSGGQRTEAFF. The CDR3 DNA is TGTGCCAGCAGTGGGGGACAGAGGACGGAGGCTTTCTTT. The genes are TRBV2 and TRBJ1-1; 7 bases are a match to TRBD1. The CDR3 consists of 13 residues. The germline V gene has CDR1 SNHLY and CDR2 FYNNEI. The V and J ends lost 4 bases and 11 bases, in that order; junction bases with no gene match: 10.

V and J are TRBV9 and TRBJ2-7; TRBD2 might be the D (7 bases). The CDR3 contains 15 residues. CDR1 and CDR2 (germline): SGDLS, YYNGEE. With 4 bases removed from V and 7 bases from J, the gap between germline ends came to 21 bases. This CDR3 is CASSTITGGPGEQYF. As DNA, the CDR3 is TGTGCCAGCAGCACCATAACGGGGGGCCCCGGGGAGCAGTACTTC.

The chain combines TRBV5-4 with TRBJ1-1, with 8 bases fitting TRBD1. CDR3 length: 15 amino acids. Germline trimming cut 1 base from V and 1 base from J; bases unmatched to any gene: 3. CDR1 is SGHNT, CDR2 YYREEE, per germline (reference sequence). CDR3 coding DNA: TGTGCCAGCAGCTTGCAGGGGGCCGGGAACACTGAAGCTTTCTTT. This gives the protein CASSLQGAGNTEAFF.

The chain employs TRBV9 and TRBJ1-2, with 10 bases identical to TRBD1. J lost 6 bases, V lost 4 bases, and 9 bases had no gene match. Looked up from germline, CDR1 is SGDLS and CDR2 is YYNGEE. This CDR3 comprises 15 residues. Here the CDR3 DNA reads TGTGCCAGCAGCCGGGACAGGGGTAGGGGCGATGGCTACACCTTC. This gives the protein CASSRDRGRGDGYTF.

CDR3 sequence: CASSQLRTGGQGEQYF. As DNA, the CDR3 is TGTGCCAGCAGCCAGCTGCGGACAGGGGGTCAGGGCGAGCAGTACTTC. V gene TRBV3-1 (or the pseudogene TRBV3-2) combines with J gene TRBJ2-7, with 10 bases aligning to TRBD1. Germline CDR1 reads LGHDT; CDR2 reads YNNKEL (reference sequence). V lost 3 bases, J lost 6 bases, and 11 bases stayed unmatched. The CDR3 consists of 16 residues.

This chain links TRBV9 with TRBJ2-1, with a tentative D call TRBD2 (7 bases). The length of the CDR3 is 11 residues. The germline gives CDR1 SGDLS, CDR2 YYNGEE. The V gene lost 3 bases and the J gene lost 11 bases, with 9 bases spanning the gap. CDR3 loop: CASSAGGKQFF. The CDR3 DNA sequence: TGTGCCAGCAGCGCGGGGGGCAAGCAGTTCTTC.

The chain couples TRBV15 to TRBJ1-3; D is undetermined. The V end was cut by 0 bases, the J end by 4 bases, with 10 bases between. The CDR3 has 15 residues. Germline CDR1 LNHNV, CDR2 YYDKDF (reference sequence). The CDR3 loop is CATSREMMAGNTIYF. The CDR3 bases are TGTGCCACCAGCAGAGAGATGATGGCCGGAAACACCATATATTTT. The whole variable domain, filled in from reference TRBV15 and TRBJ1-3, reads DAMVIQNPRYQVTQFGKPVTLSCSQTLNHNVMYWYQQKSSQAPKLLFHYYDKDFNNEADTPDNFQSRRPNTSFCFLDIRSPGLGDTAMYLCATSREMMAGNTIYFGEGSWLTVV.

The V and J genes are TRBV4-2 and TRBJ2-1; 10 bases are shared with TRBD1. The CDR3 extends over 16 amino acids. Germline CDR1 and CDR2: LGHNA and YNFKEQ. Trimming removed 4 bases from V and 6 bases from J; junction bases left unmatched: 9. In DNA, the CDR3 is TGTGCCAGCAGCCCTTCCACCGGGACAGGGGCCAATGAGCAGTTCTTC. Its translation: CASSPSTGTGANEQFF.

The V call is TRBV12-3 or TRBV12-4, the J call TRBJ1-1; D possibly corresponds to TRBD1 (6 bases). Trimming removed 5 bases from V and 3 bases from J, with 10 bases in between. CDR3 length equals 13 residues. CDR3 DNA sequence: TGTGCCAGCAGTCTTCGACAGGACACTGAAGCTTTCTTT. It is translated as CASSLRQDTEAFF.

The gene calls are TRBV7-6 and TRBJ2-5; TRBD2 agrees at 16 bases. V was pared by 5 bases and J by 4 bases, with 13 bases of the junction left unmatched. This CDR3 is 19 amino acids long. CDR1 is SGHVS, CDR2 FNYEAQ, per germline. The CDR3 sequence is CASSHGPGLAGGPGETQYF. The DNA for the CDR3 is TGTGCCAGCAGCCACGGTCCGGGACTAGCGGGGGGGCCGGGAGAGACCCAGTACTTC.